Below, one T cell receptor (beta chain) is given with its context. The antigen is unknown. Trimming removed 4 bases from V and 0 bases from J, with 13 bases in between. The germline V gene encodes CDR1 MDHEN and CDR2 SYDVKM. The CDR3 sequence is 16 residues long. This entry belongs to a study of cytomegalovirus exposure and HLA in healthy donors. Study-wide background: Approximately 180 million T cells yielded roughly 120 million unique TCR beta sequences, as an earlier analysis found. Regarding the study as a whole: The authors listed 164 TCR beta chains as cytomegalovirus-associated. Rare TCR sequences predominated, though certain public TCRs were found in many donors.

PCR was performed using 60 Vbeta and 13 Jbeta primers. Authors' methods: In a later analysis, of some 80 million unique beta chains, roughly 11 million appeared in at least two donors. The method was immunoSEQ multiplex PCR; TCRdb's version includes in-frame clones alone and lacks a portion of them. The D gene and trimming were derived from the DNA, and the V and J assignments and clone size from that table. The sample carries about 160,000 clones, about 85% recorded once. Sequencing was done on a sample of PBMCs. The genes are TRBV28 and TRBJ2-1, with a weak D call TRBD1 (6 bases). The sequence was obtained from a boy between 2 and 10 years old in good health and CMV-seronegative. The CDR3 sequence: CASSYDRRSSYNEQFF. CDR3 nucleotides: TGTGCCAGCAGTTATGACAGGCGAAGCTCCTACAATGAGCAGTTCTTC.